This T cell receptor (beta chain) stems from a study of vaccination and CD4 T cells after COVID-19. At the level of the study: Convalescent cases consisted of six males and four females, of whom two were Hispanic.

Cultured CD4+ T-cell DNA underwent Oncomine TCR Beta short-read sequencing. TCRdb called the PCR reads again in MiXCR, with one record for every CDR3 protein. The sample shows approximately 12,000 distinct CDR3 sequences, 35% to 50% of them seen only once. Concerning this clonotype: What it binds is unknown.

Described treatment: approximately 11-day PBMC culture with coronavirus spike peptide pools or control peptides (ViraFEST assay). Sequencing was performed on cultured CD4+ T cells from blood. The sequence was obtained from a human donor with COVID-19.

The CDR3 protein is CASSLPGGFSYEQYF. CDR3 in DNA: TGTGCCAGCAGCCTGCCGGGCGGGTTCTCCTACGAGCAGTACTTC. The chain links TRBV14 to TRBJ2-7, with D possibly matching TRBD2 (5 bases). The CDR3 is made up of 15 amino acids. Germline V lookup: CDR1 SGHDN, CDR2 FVKESK. V was clipped by 4 bases and J by 0 bases, with 13 bases between them.